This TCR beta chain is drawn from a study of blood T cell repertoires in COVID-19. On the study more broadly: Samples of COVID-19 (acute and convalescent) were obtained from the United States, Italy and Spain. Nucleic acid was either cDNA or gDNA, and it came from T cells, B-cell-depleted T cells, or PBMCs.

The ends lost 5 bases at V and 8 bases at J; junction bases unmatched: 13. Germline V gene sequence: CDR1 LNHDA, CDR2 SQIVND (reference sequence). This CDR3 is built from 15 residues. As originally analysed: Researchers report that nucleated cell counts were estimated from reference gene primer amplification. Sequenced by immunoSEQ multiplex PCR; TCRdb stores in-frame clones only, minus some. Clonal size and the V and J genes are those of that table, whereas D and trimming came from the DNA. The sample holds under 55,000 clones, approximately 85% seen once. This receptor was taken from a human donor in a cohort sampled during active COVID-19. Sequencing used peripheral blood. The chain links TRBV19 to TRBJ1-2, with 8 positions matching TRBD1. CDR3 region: CASSPPGQGVGGYTF. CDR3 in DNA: TGTGCCAGTAGTCCACCAGGACAGGGAGTAGGAGGCTACACCTTC.